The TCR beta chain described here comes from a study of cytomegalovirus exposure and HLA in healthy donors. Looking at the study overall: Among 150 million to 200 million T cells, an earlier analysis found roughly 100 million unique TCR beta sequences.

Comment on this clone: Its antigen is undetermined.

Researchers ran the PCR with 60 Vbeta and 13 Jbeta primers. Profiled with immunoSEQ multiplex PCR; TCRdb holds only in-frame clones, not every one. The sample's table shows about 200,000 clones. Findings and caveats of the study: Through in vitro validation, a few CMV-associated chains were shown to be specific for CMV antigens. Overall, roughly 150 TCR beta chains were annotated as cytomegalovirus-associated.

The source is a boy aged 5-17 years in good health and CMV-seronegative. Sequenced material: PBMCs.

DNA for the CDR3: TGTGCCAGCTCGACTAGCGGGGGGGCAGATACGCAGTATTTT. This translates into CASSTSGGADTQYF. J is TRBJ2-3 and V is TRBV18; 14 nucleotides align to TRBD2. The CDR3 is 14 amino acids. In germline, CDR1 is KGHSH, CDR2 LQKENI. V trimming: 6 bases; J trimming: 4 bases; junction bases outside the gene matches: 0.